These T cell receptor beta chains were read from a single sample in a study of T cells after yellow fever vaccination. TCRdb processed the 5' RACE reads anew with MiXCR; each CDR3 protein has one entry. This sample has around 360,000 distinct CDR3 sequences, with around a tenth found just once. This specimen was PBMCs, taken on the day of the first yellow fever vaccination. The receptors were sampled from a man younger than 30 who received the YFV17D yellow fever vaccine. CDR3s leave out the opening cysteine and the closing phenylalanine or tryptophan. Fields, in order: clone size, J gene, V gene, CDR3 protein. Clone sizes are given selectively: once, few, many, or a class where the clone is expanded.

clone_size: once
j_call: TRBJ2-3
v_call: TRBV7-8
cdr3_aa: ASSLFGRGTDTQY

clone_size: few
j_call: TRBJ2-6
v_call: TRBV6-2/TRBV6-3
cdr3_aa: ASRHSLGGGNPSGANVLT

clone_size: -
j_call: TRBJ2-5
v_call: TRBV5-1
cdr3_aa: ASSLSGPETQY

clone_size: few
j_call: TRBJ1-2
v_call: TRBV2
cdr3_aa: ANPTGSGGYT

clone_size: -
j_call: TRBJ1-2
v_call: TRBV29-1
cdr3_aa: SVDRGVSYGYT

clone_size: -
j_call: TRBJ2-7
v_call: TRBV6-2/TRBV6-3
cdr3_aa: ASKGESYEQY

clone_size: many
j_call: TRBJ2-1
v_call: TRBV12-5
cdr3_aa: ASGLAKGQQF

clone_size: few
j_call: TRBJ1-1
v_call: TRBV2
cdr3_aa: ASSERGRNMNTEAF

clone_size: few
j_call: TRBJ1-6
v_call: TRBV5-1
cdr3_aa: ASSLDRGAYNSPLH

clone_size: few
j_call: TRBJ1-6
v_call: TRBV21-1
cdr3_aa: ATLTRGASSYNSPLH

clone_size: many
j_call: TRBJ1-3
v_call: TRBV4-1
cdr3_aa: ASSQEPDPRGNTIY

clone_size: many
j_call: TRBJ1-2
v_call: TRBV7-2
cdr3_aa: ASSSRQGSGYGYT

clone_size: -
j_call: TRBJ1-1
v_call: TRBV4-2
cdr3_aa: ASSQNRASTEAF

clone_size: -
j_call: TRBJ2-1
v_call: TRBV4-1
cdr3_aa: ASSHWTGNYNEQF

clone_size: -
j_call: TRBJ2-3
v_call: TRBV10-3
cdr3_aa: ASRRGPLNTDTQY

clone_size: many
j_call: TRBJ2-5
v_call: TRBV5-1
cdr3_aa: ASSDTQGAETQY

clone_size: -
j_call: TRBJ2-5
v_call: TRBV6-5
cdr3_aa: ASSYIFTPELQETQY

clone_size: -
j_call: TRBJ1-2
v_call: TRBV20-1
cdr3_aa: SARDSRTGDYGYT

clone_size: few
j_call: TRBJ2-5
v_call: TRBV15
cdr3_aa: ATSSTGGWETQY

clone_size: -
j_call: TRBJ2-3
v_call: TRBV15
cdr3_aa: ATSARQLRTADTQY

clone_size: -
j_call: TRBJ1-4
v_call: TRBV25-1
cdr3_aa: ASSESRGGEKLF

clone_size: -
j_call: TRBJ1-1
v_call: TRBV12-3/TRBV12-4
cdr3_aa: ASTPGAENTEAF

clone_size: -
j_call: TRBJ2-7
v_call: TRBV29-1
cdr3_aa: SGAGTANSYEQY

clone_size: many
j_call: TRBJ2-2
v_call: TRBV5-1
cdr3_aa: ASSYGQSYTGELF

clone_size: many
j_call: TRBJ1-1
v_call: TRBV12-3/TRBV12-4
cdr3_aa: ASSWDPGQGKVVAF

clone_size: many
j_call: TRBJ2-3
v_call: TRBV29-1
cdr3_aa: SVGSGYTDTQY

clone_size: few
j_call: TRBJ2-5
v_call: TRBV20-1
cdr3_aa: SARDRRGQETQY

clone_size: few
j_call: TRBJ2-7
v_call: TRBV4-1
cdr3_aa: ASSPPDRAPYEQY

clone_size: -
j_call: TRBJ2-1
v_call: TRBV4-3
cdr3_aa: ASSHVVSRGGLEQF

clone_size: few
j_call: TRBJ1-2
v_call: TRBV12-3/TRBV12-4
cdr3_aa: ASSLGTVASYGYT

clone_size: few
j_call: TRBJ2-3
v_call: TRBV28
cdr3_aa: ASLLADTQY

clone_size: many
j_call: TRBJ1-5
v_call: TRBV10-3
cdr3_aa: AISESRGQGGQPQH

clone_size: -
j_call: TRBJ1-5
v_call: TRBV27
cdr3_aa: ASSPQASNQPQH

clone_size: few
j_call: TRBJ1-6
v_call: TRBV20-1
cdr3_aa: SASPGQAYSPLH

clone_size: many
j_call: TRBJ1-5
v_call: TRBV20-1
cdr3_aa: SASWGPGDQPQH

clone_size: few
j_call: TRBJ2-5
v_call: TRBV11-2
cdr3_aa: ASSVRGRYETQY

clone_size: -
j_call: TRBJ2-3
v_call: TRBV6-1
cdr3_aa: ASSELSTDTQY

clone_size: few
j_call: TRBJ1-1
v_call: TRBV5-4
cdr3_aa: ASSLEATNTEAF

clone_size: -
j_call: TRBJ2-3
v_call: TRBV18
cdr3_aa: ASSQQQDTQY

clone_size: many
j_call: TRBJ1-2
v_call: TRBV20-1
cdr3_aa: SARHSGGAYGYT

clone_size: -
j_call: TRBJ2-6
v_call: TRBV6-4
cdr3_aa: ASSWGAGANVLT

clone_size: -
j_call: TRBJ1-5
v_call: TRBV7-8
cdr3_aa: ASSPELNQPQH

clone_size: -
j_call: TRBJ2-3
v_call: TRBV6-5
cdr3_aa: ASSYSSDIDTQY

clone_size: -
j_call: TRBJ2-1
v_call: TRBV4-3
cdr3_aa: ASSHPAGQALSYNEQF

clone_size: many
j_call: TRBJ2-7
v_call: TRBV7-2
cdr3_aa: ASSLDWGGEQY

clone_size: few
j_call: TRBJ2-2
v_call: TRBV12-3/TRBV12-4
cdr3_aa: ASSSGTVNTGELF

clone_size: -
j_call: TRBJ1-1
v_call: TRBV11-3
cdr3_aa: ASHSWGLAF